This T cell receptor beta chain was captured in a study of cytomegalovirus exposure and HLA in healthy donors. Study conclusions and caveats: Some TCR beta chains (about 170 of them) were listed as cytomegalovirus-associated. Per published reports, the classifier diagnosed cytomegalovirus status with high specificity and sensitivity. In a later analysis, V- and J-gene trimming of beta chains associated with a DCLRE1C missense variant, replicated independently.

PCR was performed using 60 Vbeta and 13 Jbeta primers. Using immunoSEQ multiplex PCR, the repertoire was profiled, and TCRdb retains in-frame clones only, with some absent. Here the sample spans about 160,000 clones, roughly 70% being singletons. The CDR3 contains 16 residues. The V gene's germline CDR1 is SGHTA and CDR2 FQGTGA. V shed 0 bases and J 5 bases; nucleotides not matched to a gene: 5. Remarks on this clone: Its antigen is unknown.

This TCR was recovered from a woman aged 30 to 39 in good health and CMV-seronegative. The sample taken for sequencing was PBMCs. This chain links TRBV7-3 with TRBJ2-1, with 9 bases identical to TRBD2. CDR3: CASSLTFGLAHNEQFF. For the CDR3, the DNA is TGTGCCAGCAGCTTAACTTTTGGACTAGCGCACAATGAGCAGTTCTTC.